Listed below are T cell receptor beta chains from one sample, sequenced in a study of control samples from healthy donors and cancer patients. The assay was immunoSEQ multiplex PCR, and TCRdb's table has in-frame clones only and misses some. The repertoire holds tens of thousands of clones, with less than 95% as singletons. The sequenced sample was PBMCs. These receptor sequences come from a man younger than 40 with colorectal cancer. The CDR3 runs from the conserved cysteine through the conserved F or W. Each record gives: CDR3 length, J gene, V gene, clone size, CDR3 protein. Clone size, where shown, is once, few, many, or a class for clones that have expanded.

>12|TRBJ2-1|TRBV11-2|.
CASSSGGNEQFF
>16|TRBJ2-5|TRBV19|.
CASSRLLAGAQETQYF
>13|TRBJ1-1|TRBV3-1/TRBV3-2|.
CASSHSADTEAFF
>15|TRBJ1-1|TRBV7-8|.
CASSLGRNPGTEAFF
>15|TRBJ2-3|TRBV10-1|.
CASSDGQGSTDTQYF
>16|TRBJ2-3|TRBV7-9|.
CASSLTSRGGTDTQYF
>15|TRBJ1-1|TRBV6-6|.
CASSIPRVANTEAFF
>13|TRBJ2-7|TRBV5-4|.
CASSLAGTYEQYF
>14|TRBJ1-1|TRBV6-5|.
CASSPSLWGLPAFF
>16|TRBJ2-1|TRBV5-1|.
CASSLEGTGRANEQFF
>14|TRBJ2-4|TRBV6-6|.
CASTPGQAKNIQYF
>16|TRBJ2-2|TRBV9|.
CASSARDRGQPGELFF
>16|TRBJ1-2|TRBV5-4|once
CASSFGPDRGTLGYTF
>17|TRBJ1-4|TRBV5-1|once
CASSLVAGLATNEKLFF
>13|TRBJ1-2|TRBV4-2|.
CASSQTDGYGYTF
>15|TRBJ1-2|TRBV19|.
CASSPWTGEFRGYTF